What follows are 25 T cell receptor beta chains derived from one specimen sequenced in a study of Ad26.COV2.S vaccination and SARS-CoV-2 variants (dated by TCRdb to the early 2020s). The receptor library was made with the immunoSEQ multiplex PCR assay. The clones in this table, taken by TCRdb from immuneACCESS, are in-frame only. Not every clone is retained; where verified, under half of the shortfall comes from an unresolved V gene, and the cause of the rest is unknown. This sample has over 400,000 clones in its table, and around 93% of those were observed once. The ten top clones hold around 1.7% of the sample. Reading the label with the study, this specimen's treatment or condition is: over 15 received Ad26.COV2.S at low or high dose, single or two shots; several received placebo; per-sample allocation not given. For vaccine and placebo recipients, repertoires were sequenced using samples collected on day 63 after the first injection.

Sequenced here: peripheral blood, sampled in a trial of Ad26.COV2.S vaccine versus placebo. Source of these receptors: a person between 18 and 60 years old who received the Ad26.COV2.S COVID-19 vaccine or a placebo.

In its sample, this clone was seen once. The chain employs TRBV30 and TRBJ2-1; 8 nucleotides align to TRBD1. This CDR3 has 14 residues. Germline V gene lookup returns CDR1 GTSNPN and CDR2 SVGIG (reference sequence). V shed 4 bases and J 8 bases; nucleotides not matched to a gene: 10. The CDR3 nucleotides read TGTGCCTGGATGGGGCAGGGGGCCCCCTATGAGCAGTTCTTC. It translates to CAWMGQGAPYEQFF.

The chain carries TRBV11-2 and TRBJ1-5, with 8 bases lining up with TRBD1. V shed 4 bases, J shed 5 bases, and the junction held 13 bases outside the gene matches. Germline V gene lookup returns CDR1 SGHAT and CDR2 FQNNGV. CDR3 length: 17 residues. CDR3 nucleotides: TGTGCCAGCAGCTCCAGGACAGGGACGGGGGCAGATCAGCCCCAGCATTTT. It codes for CASSSRTGTGADQPQHF.

This sequence joins TRBV7-2 and TRBJ1-3; D not resolved. Germline V gene sequence: CDR1 SGHTA, CDR2 FQGNSA. The CDR3 has 14 residues. V lost 6 bases to trimming and J lost 0 bases, with 9 bases between them. This CDR3 reads CASRPRSSGNTIYF. In nucleotides, the CDR3 is TGTGCCAGCAGACCACGTAGCTCTGGAAACACCATATATTTT.

This chain joins TRBV3-1 (or the pseudogene TRBV3-2) and TRBJ2-7; TRBD1 aligns across 9 bases. J lost 5 bases, V lost 4 bases, and 15 bases had no gene match. CDR3 length: 17 amino acids. Germline values: CDR1 LGHDT, CDR2 YNNKEL (reference sequence). For the CDR3, the DNA is TGTGCCAGCAGCCCGAATTTTCCGGGACAGGGAGGCGACGAGCAGTACTTC. It encodes CASSPNFPGQGGDEQYF.

The chain recombines TRBV28 with TRBJ2-6; a possible D gene is TRBD2 (5 bases). Trimming removed 4 bases from V and 1 base from J, with 8 bases in between. The germline gives CDR1 MDHEN, CDR2 SYDVKM. This CDR3 is 15 amino acids long. The CDR3 region has the DNA TGTGCCAGCAGTTACACGGGATCTGGGGCCAACGTCCTGACTTTC. Translating it yields CASSYTGSGANVLTF.

This clone was counted once. This sequence joins TRBV4-1 and TRBJ2-1, with 7 bases matching TRBD2. V dropped 4 bases and J dropped 2; count of bases not matched to a gene: 8. Germline values: CDR1 MGHRA, CDR2 YSYEKL. The CDR3 has 16 amino acids. Here the CDR3 DNA reads TGCGCCAGCAGCCCGGCTTCCGGGGGGACCTACAATGAGCAGTTCTTC. Translated: CASSPASGGTYNEQFF.

The rearrangement joins TRBV25-1 to TRBJ2-5, with D uncertain. Trimming removed 1 base from V and 0 bases from J, with 3 bases in between. In germline, CDR1 is MGHDK, CDR2 SYGVNS. The CDR3 runs 13 residues. The CDR3 spells CASSELYQETQYF. CDR3 nucleotide sequence: TGTGCCAGCAGTGAATTATACCAAGAGACCCAGTACTTC.

The chain uses TRBV4-3 and TRBJ2-3; 8 nucleotides agree with TRBD1. CDR1 and CDR2 from the germline V gene are LGHNA and YSLEER. The CDR3 runs to 14 residues. Losses at the gene ends were 1 base for V and 6 bases for J; bases not matched to a gene: 3. This chain's CDR3 is CASSQATGADTQYF. CDR3 DNA: TGCGCCAGCAGCCAAGCGACAGGGGCCGATACGCAGTATTTT.

The rearrangement uses TRBV4-3 and TRBJ1-2; 7 positions match TRBD1. With V trimmed by 3 bases and J by 4 bases, 17 bases remained unmatched. Germline V CDR1 and CDR2: LGHNA, YSLEER. The CDR3 length is 18 residues. CDR3 loop: CASSHAFKDRAPIYGYTF. The CDR3, as DNA: TGCGCCAGCAGCCACGCATTCAAAGACAGGGCCCCAATCTATGGCTACACCTTC.

This clone was seen a single time. The chain recombines TRBV7-2 with TRBJ2-1; tentative D call: TRBD2 (5 bases). This CDR3 is built from 14 residues. CDR1 and CDR2 from the germline V gene are SGHTA and FQGNSA. V shed 2 bases and J shed 8 bases, with 13 bases lying between them. CDR3 sequence: CASSLFGLNDEQFF. DNA of the CDR3: TGTGCCAGCAGCTTATTCGGACTGAATGATGAGCAGTTCTTC. Full variable domain (rest looked up from reference TRBV7-2 and TRBJ2-1): GAGVSQSPSNKVTEKGKDVELRCDPISGHTALYWYRQSLGQGLEFLIYFQGNSAPDKSGLPSDRFSAERTGGSVSTLTIQRTQQEDSAVYLCASSLFGLNDEQFFGPGTRLTVL.

The chain links TRBV27 to TRBJ1-6; no reliable D call. Trimming stripped 5 bases from V and 0 bases from J, with 17 bases between. The CDR3 spans 18 residues. The germline V gene has CDR1 MNHEY and CDR2 SMNVEV (reference sequence). CDR3 region: CASSASRLPSSYNSPLHF. DNA for the CDR3: TGTGCCAGCAGTGCCAGCCGACTCCCGAGCTCCTATAATTCACCCCTCCACTTT.

This clone has only one observation. The chain employs TRBV3-1 (or the pseudogene TRBV3-2) and TRBJ2-5; tentative D call: TRBD1 (6 bases). There are 13 residues in the CDR3. Per germline, CDR1 LGHDT and CDR2 YNNKEL (reference sequence). V was cut by 4 bases and J by 7 bases, with 13 bases left in between. CDR3 coding DNA: TGTGCCAGCAGCCCCGGGACCAGGGGGACCCAGTACTTC. Its translation is CASSPGTRGTQYF.

The chain is built from TRBV5-4 and TRBJ1-2; 7 bases match TRBD1. Unmatched junction bases numbered 11, after V lost 4 bases and J lost 8 bases. Looked up from germline, CDR1 is SGHNT and CDR2 is YYREEE (reference sequence). CDR3 size: 14 residues. In nucleotides, the CDR3 is TGTGCCAGCAGCCCACAGGACAGGAGGGGGGGCTACACCTTC. Translated, it gives CASSPQDRRGGYTF.

In its sample, this clone was seen once. CDR3 in amino acids: CASSEAGGAGSGNTIYF. In DNA form, the CDR3 reads TGCGCCAGCAGTGAGGCCGGGGGGGCGGGCTCTGGAAACACCATATATTTT. The rearrangement joins TRBV10-2 to TRBJ1-3, with a possible D match to TRBD1 (6 bases). Germline values: CDR1 WSHSY, CDR2 SAAADI. CDR3 length: 17 residues. The V end lost 2 bases, the J end lost 0 bases, and 14 bases lay between the germline ends.

The chain recombines TRBV25-1 with TRBJ2-1; D not resolved. V shed 1 base and J shed 8 bases, with 9 bases lying between them. CDR1 is MGHDK and CDR2 is SYGVNS in the germline V gene. The CDR3 totals 13 residues. CDR3 sequence reads: CASSELSADEQFF. CDR3 bases: TGTGCCAGCAGTGAATTGAGTGCGGATGAGCAGTTCTTC.

This chain uses TRBV11-2 with TRBJ2-5; a possible D gene is TRBD2 (7 bases). V was trimmed by 4 bases and J by 5 bases, leaving 14 bases between them. There are 14 residues in the CDR3. Looked up from germline, CDR1 is SGHAT and CDR2 is FQNNGV. The CDR3 bases are TGTGCCAGCAGCTGGGGAGGGGGGACGGAGACCCAGTACTTC. As protein: CASSWGGGTETQYF.

The V call is TRBV5-6, the J call TRBJ1-5, with TRBD1 matching over 8 bases. Trimming removed 3 bases from V and 7 bases from J; junction bases left unmatched: 9. Germline CDR1 SGHDT, CDR2 YYEEEE. CDR3 size: 15 residues. In DNA form, the CDR3 reads TGTGCCAGCAGCTGGGGACAGGCCCCCAACCAGCCCCAGCATTTT. Encoded protein: CASSWGQAPNQPQHF.

V is TRBV5-1 and J is TRBJ1-4; 7 nucleotides agree with TRBD1. CDR1 and CDR2 from the germline V gene are SGHRS and YFSETQ. The CDR3 contains 14 residues. With 4 bases clipped from V and 8 bases from J, the junction kept 8 bases outside the gene matches. The CDR3 DNA is TGCGCCAGCAGCCCGACAGGGAGACTGGAAAAACTGTTTTTT. It translates to CASSPTGRLEKLFF.

In nucleotides, the CDR3 is TGTGCCAGCAGCCAACAGACAGGGATAGACGAGCAGTACTTC. Its translation is CASSQQTGIDEQYF. The genes are TRBV3-1 (or the pseudogene TRBV3-2) and TRBJ2-7; 7 nucleotides match TRBD1. V lost 2 bases to trimming and J lost 5 bases; unmatched junction nucleotides: 6. Germline V lookup: CDR1 LGHDT, CDR2 YNNKEL (reference sequence). CDR3 length equals 14 residues.

The chain couples TRBV28 to TRBJ2-6; 7 bases are shared with TRBD2. The V and J ends lost 8 bases and 0 bases, in that order; junction bases with no gene match: 4. The CDR3 is made up of 15 amino acids. Germline-derived CDR1 and CDR2 are MDHEN and SYDVKM. In nucleotides, the CDR3 is TGTGCCAGCGGCGGGGGAAGCTCTGGGGCCAACGTCCTGACTTTC. Translated: CASGGGSSGANVLTF.

J is TRBJ1-3 and V is TRBV6-5; 8 positions match TRBD1. The CDR3 is 14 residues long. Per the germline V gene, CDR1 is MNHEY and CDR2 is SVGAGI. V trimming: 0 bases; J trimming: 7 bases; junction bases outside the gene matches: 2. The CDR3 nucleotides are TGTGCCAGCAGTTACTCGGGACAGGTCAACACCATATATTTT. Translated, it gives CASSYSGQVNTIYF.

The rearrangement uses TRBV12-3 or TRBV12-4 and TRBJ1-4; possibly TRBD1 for D (5 bases). Between the trimmed V and J ends, which lost 6 bases and 9 bases, there was a span of 8 bases. The CDR3 totals 11 residues. Written as DNA, the CDR3 is TGTGCCAGCAGCGTGGGACAAAAACTGTTTTTT. It translates to CASSVGQKLFF.

This chain links TRBV27 with TRBJ2-7, with 9 bases aligning to TRBD1. V lost 1 base and J lost 6; bases outside the gene matches: 7. Germline values: CDR1 MNHEY, CDR2 SMNVEV (reference sequence). CDR3 size: 15 residues. CDR3 coding DNA: TGTGCCAGCAGTTTATGGGGGACAGGGACTCTCGAGCAGTACTTC. It specifies CASSLWGTGTLEQYF.

The genes are TRBV7-9 and TRBJ2-5, with a tentative D call TRBD2 (5 bases). Germline V gene sequence: CDR1 SEHNR, CDR2 FQNEAQ (reference sequence). V gave up 0 bases and J gave up 2 bases, with 10 bases separating them. The CDR3 has 15 amino acids. The CDR3 DNA reads as TGTGCCAGCAGCTTAGCTCCGGGGTCGCAAGAGACCCAGTACTTC. It encodes CASSLAPGSQETQYF.

Written as DNA, the CDR3 is TGTGCCAGCAGATTGTTAGGGGATAGTGAAGCTTTCTTT. Its protein product is CASRLLGDSEAFF. J is TRBJ1-1 and V is TRBV5-6, with D maybe TRBD1 (5 bases). V was shortened by 5 bases and J by 7 bases, with 15 bases between the two germline ends. Germline CDR1 SGHDT, CDR2 YYEEEE. The CDR3 totals 13 residues.